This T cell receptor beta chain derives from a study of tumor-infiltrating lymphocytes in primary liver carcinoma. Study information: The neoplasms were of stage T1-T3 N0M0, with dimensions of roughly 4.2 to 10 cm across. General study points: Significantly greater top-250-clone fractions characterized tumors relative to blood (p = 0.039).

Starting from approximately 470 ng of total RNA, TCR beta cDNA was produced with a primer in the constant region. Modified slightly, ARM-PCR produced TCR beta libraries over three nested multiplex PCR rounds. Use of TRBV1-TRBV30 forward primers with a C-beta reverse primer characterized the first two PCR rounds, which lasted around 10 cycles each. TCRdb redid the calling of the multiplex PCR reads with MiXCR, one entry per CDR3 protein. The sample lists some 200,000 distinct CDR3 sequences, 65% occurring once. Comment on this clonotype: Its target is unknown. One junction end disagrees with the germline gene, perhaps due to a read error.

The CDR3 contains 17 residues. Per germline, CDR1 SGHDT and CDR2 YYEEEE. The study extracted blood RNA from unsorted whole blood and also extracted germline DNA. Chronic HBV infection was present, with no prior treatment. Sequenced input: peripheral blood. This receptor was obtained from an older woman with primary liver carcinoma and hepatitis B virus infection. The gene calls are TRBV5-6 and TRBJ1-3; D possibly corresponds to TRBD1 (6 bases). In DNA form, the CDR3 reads TGTGCCGGCAGCTCGCCCCCACCCGGGACAAACGGAAACACCATATATTTT. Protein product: CAGSSPPPGTNGNTIYF.